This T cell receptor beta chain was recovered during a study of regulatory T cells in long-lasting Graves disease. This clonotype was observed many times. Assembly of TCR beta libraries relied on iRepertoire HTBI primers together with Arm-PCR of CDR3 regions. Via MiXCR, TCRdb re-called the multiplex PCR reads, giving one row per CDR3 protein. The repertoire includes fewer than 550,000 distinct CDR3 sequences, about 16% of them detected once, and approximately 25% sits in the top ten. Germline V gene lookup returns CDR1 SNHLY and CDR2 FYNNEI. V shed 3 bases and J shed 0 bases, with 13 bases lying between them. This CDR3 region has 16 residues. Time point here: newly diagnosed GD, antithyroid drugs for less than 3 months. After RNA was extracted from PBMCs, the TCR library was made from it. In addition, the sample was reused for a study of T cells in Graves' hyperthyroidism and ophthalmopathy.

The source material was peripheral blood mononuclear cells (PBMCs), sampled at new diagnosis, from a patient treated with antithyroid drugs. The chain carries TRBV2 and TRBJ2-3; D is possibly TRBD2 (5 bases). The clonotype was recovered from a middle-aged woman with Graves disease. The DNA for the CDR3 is TGTGCCAGCAGTGAGGGAGTTACCGTTAGCACAGATACGCAGTATTTT. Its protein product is CASSEGVTVSTDTQYF.